This T cell receptor (beta chain) was captured by sequencing in a study of OX40 agonist ivuxolimab in advanced cancers. Germline CDR1 and CDR2: MDHEN and SYDVKM. V was pared by 6 bases and J by 4 bases, with 3 bases of the junction left unmatched. This CDR3 has 14 amino acids. General study findings and limits: Some nonresponders also had low normalized T-cell clonal expansion.

Worth noting for this clone: The antigen remains undetermined.

The table came from immunoSEQ multiplex PCR; TCRdb's copy has only in-frame clones and leaves some out. Of 85,000 to 130,000 clones detected, approximately 90% appear once; the ten largest clones hold approximately 0.5%. This receptor was taken from an adult with an advanced solid tumor such as melanoma, head and neck, liver or kidney cancer. The genes are TRBV28 and TRBJ1-5, with 10 nucleotides matching TRBD1. The source was CD4+ or CD8+ T cells sorted from blood, collected in a trial of the OX40 agonist ivuxolimab. This chain's CDR3 is CASRGTGANQPQHF. In DNA, the CDR3 is TGTGCCAGCAGGGGGACAGGGGCTAATCAGCCCCAGCATTTT.